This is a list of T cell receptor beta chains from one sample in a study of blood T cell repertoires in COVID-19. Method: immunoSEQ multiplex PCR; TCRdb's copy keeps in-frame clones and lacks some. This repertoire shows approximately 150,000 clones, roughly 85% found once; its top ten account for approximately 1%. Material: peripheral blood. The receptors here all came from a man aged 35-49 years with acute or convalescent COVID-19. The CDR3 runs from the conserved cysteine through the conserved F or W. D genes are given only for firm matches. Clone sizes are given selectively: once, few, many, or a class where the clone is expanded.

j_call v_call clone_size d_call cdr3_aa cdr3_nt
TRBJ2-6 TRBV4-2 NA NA CASSQEGAPGANVLTF TGTGCCAGCAGCCAAGAGGGGGCCCCTGGGGCCAACGTCCTGACTTTC
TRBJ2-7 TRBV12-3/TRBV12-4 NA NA CASSRVQGYEQYF TGTGCCAGCAGTCGGGTACAGGGCTACGAGCAGTACTTC
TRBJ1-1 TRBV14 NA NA CASSQAARAAEAFF TGTGCCAGCAGCCAAGCCGCAAGAGCAGCGGAAGCTTTCTTT
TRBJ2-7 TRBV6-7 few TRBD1 CASSYIQGFYEQYF TGTGCCAGCAGTTATATACAGGGGTTCTACGAGCAGTACTTC
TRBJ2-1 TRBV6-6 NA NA CASSWGPGAYNEQFF TGTGCCAGCAGTTGGGGGCCAGGGGCTTACAATGAGCAGTTCTTC
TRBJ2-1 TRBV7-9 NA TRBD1 CASSTSGQYNEQFF TGTGCCAGCAGCACATCGGGACAGTACAATGAGCAGTTCTTC
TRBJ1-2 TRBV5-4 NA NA CASSQGGWGYTF TGTGCCAGCAGTCAGGGCGGCTGGGGCTACACCTTC
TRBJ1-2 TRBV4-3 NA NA CASSQDRDYGYTF TGCGCCAGCAGCCAAGATCGGGACTATGGCTACACCTTC
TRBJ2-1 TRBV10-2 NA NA CASGGGSGDNEQFF TGCGCCAGCGGAGGGGGGAGCGGGGACAATGAGCAGTTCTTC
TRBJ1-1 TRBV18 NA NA CASSPTRTVKTGTEAFF TGTGCCAGCTCTCCCACGAGGACAGTAAAAACGGGGACTGAAGCTTTCTTT
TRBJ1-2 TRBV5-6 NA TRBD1 CASSLALGGYTF TGTGCCAGCAGCTTGGCCCTAGGGGGCTACACTTTC
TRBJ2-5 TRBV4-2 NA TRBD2 CASSEGYSGGQETQYF TGTGCCAGCAGTGAGGGATATAGCGGGGGGCAAGAGACCCAGTACTTC
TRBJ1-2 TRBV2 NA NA CASSAGQTDVVDGYTF TGTGCCAGCAGCGCAGGCCAGACAGACGTCGTAGACGGCTACACCTTC
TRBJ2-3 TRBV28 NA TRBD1 CASSLGQGVTDTQYF TGTGCCAGCAGTTTGGGACAGGGGGTAACAGATACGCAGTATTTT
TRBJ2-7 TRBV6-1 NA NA CASSELGSSYEQYF TGTGCCAGCAGTGAACTGGGGAGCTCCTACGAGCAGTACTTC
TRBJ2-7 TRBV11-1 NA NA CASSVRVGYEQYF TGTGCCAGCAGCGTCAGGGTTGGGTACGAGCAGTACTTC
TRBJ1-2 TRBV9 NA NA CASSADYGYTF TGTGCCAGCAGCGCGGACTATGGCTACACCTTC
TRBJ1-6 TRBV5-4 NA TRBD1 CASSFGQGGYSPLHF TGTGCCAGCAGCTTTGGACAGGGAGGGTATTCACCCCTCCACTTT
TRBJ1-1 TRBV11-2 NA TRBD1 CASSLVSKGAGEAFF TGTGCCAGCAGCTTAGTATCGAAGGGGGCCGGTGAAGCTTTCTTT
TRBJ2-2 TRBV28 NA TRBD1 CASSLWDRAANTGELFF TGTGCCAGCAGTTTATGGGACAGGGCGGCGAACACCGGGGAGCTGTTTTTT
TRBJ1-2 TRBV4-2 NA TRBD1 CASSQRDRGVQNGYTF TGTGCCAGCAGCCAACGTGACAGGGGAGTACAGAATGGCTACACCTTC
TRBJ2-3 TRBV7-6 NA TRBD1 CASSSPNLGQSDTQYF TGTGCCAGCAGCTCCCCAAACCTGGGACAGTCAGATACGCAGTATTTT
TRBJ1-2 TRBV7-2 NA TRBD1 CASSSEKGGLEGYTF TGTGCCAGCAGCTCGGAAAAAGGGGGCCTGGAGGGCTACACCTTC
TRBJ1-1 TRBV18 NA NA CASSPFGQMNTEAFF TGTGCCAGCTCACCTTTTGGACAGATGAACACTGAAGCTTTCTTT
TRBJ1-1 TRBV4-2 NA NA CASSQDPRVAEAFF TGTGCCAGCAGCCAAGATCCGCGGGTGGCTGAAGCTTTCTTT
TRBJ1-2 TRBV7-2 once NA CASSPSYGYTF TGTGCCAGCAGCCCGTCCTATGGCTACACCTTC
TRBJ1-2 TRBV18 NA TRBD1 CASSRGGLGDGYTF TGTGCCAGCTCAAGAGGGGGCTTGGGGGATGGCTACACCTTC
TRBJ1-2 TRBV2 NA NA CASSLLPYMGGASYGYTF TGTGCCAGCAGTTTGCTCCCATATATGGGAGGGGCATCCTATGGCTACACCTTC
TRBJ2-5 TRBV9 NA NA CASSARDRNSAQETQYF TGTGCCAGCAGCGCACGCGACAGGAATAGTGCTCAAGAGACCCAGTACTTC
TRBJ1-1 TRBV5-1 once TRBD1 CASSRDRETNTEAFF TGCGCCAGCAGTAGGGACAGGGAAACGAACACTGAAGCTTTCTTT
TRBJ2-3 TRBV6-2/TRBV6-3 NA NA CASSIWLTDTQYF TGTGCCAGCAGTATATGGCTTACAGATACGCAGTATTTT
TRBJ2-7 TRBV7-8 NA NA CASSGEYEQYF TGTGCCAGCAGCGGGGAGTACGAGCAGTACTTC
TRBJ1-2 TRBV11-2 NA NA CASSLTGLHGYTF TGTGCCAGCAGCTTAACGGGTCTGCATGGCTACACCTTC
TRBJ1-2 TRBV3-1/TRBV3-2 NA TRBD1 CASSQGQAVNYGYTF TGTGCCAGCAGCCAGGGACAGGCGGTAAACTATGGCTACACCTTC
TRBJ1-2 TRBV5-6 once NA CASSGREEGPWVGYTF TGTGCCAGCAGCGGACGGGAGGAGGGGCCTTGGGTTGGCTACACCTTC
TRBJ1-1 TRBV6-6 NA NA CASSYSEAEAFF TGTGCCAGCAGTTACTCGGAGGCTGAAGCTTTCTTT
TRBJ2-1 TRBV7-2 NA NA CASSRGFYEQFF TGTGCCAGCAGCCGAGGGTTCTATGAGCAGTTCTTC
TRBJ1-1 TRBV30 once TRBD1 CAWKGANWDTEAFF TGTGCCTGGAAGGGGGCTAATTGGGACACTGAAGCTTTCTTT
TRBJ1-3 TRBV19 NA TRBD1 CASTRQGVENTIYF TGTGCCAGTACCCGACAGGGCGTGGAGAACACCATATATTTT
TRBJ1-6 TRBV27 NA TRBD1 CASSFSQGRSPLHF TGTGCCAGCAGTTTTTCACAGGGGCGTTCACCCCTCCACTTT
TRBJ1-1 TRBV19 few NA CASSIQGNTEAFF TGTGCCAGTAGTATACAGGGGAACACTGAAGCTTTCTTT
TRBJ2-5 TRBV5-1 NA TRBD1 CASVYVPGTGQETQYF TGCGCCAGCGTTTATGTCCCCGGGACAGGGCAAGAGACCCAGTACTTC
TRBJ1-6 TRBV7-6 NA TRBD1 CASSFDRVNSPLHF TGTGCCAGCAGCTTTGACAGGGTGAATTCACCCCTCCACTTT
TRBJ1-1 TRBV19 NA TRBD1 CASSSGQGRTEAFF TGTGCCAGTAGTAGTGGACAGGGGCGCACTGAAGCTTTCTTT
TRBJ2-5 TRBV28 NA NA CASSSGLIKAKTQYF TGTGCCAGCAGTTCAGGACTAATAAAGGCAAAGACCCAGTACTTC
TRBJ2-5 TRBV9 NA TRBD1 CASSAGQDSGETQYF TGTGCCAGCAGCGCGGGACAGGATTCGGGAGAGACCCAGTACTTC
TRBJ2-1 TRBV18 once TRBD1 CASSPAGTGLFF TGTGCCAGCTCACCTGCCGGGACAGGGTTGTTCTTC
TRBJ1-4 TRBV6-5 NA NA CASRRGSTNEKLFF TGTGCCAGCAGAAGGGGTTCAACTAATGAAAAACTGTTTTTT
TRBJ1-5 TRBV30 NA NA CAWSVRENQPQHF TGTGCCTGGAGTGTACGGGAGAATCAGCCCCAGCATTTT
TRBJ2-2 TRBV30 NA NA CAWNSLRNRTGELFF TGTGCCTGGAATTCTCTACGAAATCGAACCGGGGAGCTGTTTTTT
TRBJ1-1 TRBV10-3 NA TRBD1 CAISEQGATEAFF TGTGCCATCAGTGAACAGGGGGCGACTGAAGCTTTCTTT